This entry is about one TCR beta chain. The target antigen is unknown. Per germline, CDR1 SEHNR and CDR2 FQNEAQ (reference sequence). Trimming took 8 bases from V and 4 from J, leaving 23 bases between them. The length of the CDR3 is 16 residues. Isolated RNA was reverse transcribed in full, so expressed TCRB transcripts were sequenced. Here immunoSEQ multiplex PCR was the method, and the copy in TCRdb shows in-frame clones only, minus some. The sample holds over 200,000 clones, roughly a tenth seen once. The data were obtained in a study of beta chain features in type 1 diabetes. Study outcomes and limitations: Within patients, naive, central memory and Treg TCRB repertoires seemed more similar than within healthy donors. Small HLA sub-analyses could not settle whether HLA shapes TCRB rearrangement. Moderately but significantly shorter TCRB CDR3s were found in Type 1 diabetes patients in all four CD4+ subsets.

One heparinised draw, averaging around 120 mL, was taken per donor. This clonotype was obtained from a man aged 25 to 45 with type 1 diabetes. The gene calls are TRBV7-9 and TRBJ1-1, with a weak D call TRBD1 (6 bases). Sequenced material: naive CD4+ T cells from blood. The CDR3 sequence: CASRTRFGQRSTEAFF. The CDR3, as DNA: TGTGCCAGCCGCACAAGGTTCGGACAGAGAAGCACTGAAGCTTTCTTT.